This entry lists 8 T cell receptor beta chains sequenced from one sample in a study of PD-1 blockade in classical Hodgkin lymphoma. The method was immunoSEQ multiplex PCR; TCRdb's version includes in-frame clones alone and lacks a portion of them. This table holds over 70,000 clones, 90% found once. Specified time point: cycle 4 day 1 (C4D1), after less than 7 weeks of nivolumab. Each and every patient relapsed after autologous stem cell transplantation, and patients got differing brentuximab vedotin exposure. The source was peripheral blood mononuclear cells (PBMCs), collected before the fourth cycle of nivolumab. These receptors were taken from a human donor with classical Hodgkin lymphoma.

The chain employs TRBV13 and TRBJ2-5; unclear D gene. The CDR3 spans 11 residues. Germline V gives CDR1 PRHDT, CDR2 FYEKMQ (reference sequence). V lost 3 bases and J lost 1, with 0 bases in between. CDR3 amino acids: CASSFQETQYF. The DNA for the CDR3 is TGTGCCAGCAGCTTCCAAGAGACCCAGTACTTC.

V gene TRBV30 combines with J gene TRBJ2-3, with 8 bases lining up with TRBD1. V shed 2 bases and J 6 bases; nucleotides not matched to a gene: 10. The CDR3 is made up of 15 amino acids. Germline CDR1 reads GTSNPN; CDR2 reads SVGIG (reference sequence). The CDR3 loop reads CAWSLQDRVKDTQYF. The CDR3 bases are TGTGCCTGGAGTCTCCAGGACAGGGTCAAGGATACGCAGTATTTT.

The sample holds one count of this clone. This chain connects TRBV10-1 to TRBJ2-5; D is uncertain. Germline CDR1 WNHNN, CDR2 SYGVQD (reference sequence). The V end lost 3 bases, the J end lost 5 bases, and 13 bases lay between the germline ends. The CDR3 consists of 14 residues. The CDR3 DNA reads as TGCGCCAGCAGTGATCAGGCTGGGATGGAGACCCAGTACTTC. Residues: CASSDQAGMETQYF.

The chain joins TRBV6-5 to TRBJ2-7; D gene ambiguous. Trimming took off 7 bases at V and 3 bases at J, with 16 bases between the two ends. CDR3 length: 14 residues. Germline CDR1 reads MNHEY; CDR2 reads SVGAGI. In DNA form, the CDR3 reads TGTGCCAGCATGAGTAGCCGGAACGGCTACGAGCAGTACTTC. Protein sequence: CASMSSRNGYEQYF.

CDR3 DNA: TGCGCCAGCAGTCATTCCGTCCCCGCCGGGGACAGGGGGTGGGTCACTGAAGCTTTCTTT. Encoded protein: CASSHSVPAGDRGWVTEAFF. V is TRBV23-1 and J is TRBJ1-1, with 11 bases identical to TRBD1. TRBV23-1 is given ORF status, its function remaining uncertain. The CDR3 runs 20 residues. Losses at the gene ends were 3 bases for V and 4 bases for J; bases not matched to a gene: 19.

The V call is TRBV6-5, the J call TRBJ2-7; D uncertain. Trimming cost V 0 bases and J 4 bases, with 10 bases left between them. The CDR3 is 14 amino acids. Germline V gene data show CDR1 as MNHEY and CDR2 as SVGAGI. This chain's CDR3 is CASSYSADTYEQYF. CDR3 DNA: TGTGCCAGCAGTTACTCGGCGGATACTTACGAGCAGTACTTC.

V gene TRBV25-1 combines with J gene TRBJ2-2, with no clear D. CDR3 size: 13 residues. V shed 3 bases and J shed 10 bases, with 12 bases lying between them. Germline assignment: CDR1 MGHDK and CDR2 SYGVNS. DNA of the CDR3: TGTGCCAGCAGTGAGGGTTCGCTCGAGGAGCTGTTTTTT. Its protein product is CASSEGSLEELFF.

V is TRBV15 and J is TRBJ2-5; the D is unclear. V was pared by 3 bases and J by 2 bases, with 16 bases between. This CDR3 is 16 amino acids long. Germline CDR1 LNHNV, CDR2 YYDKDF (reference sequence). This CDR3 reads CATSSPVRRRQETQYF. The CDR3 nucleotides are TGTGCCACCAGCAGCCCCGTCAGACGGAGACAAGAGACCCAGTACTTC.